Included here is one T cell receptor (beta chain) sequence, with context. V was trimmed by 4 bases and J by 4 bases, leaving 20 bases between them. Per germline, CDR1 SGHAT and CDR2 FQNNGV. This CDR3 comprises 16 residues. Expressed TCRB transcripts were sequenced, since all the RNA that had been isolated was reverse transcribed. Generated by immunoSEQ multiplex PCR, the TCRdb table keeps only in-frame clones and is missing some. The sample lists hundreds of thousands of clones, roughly 16% occurring once. The data were obtained in a study of beta chain features in type 1 diabetes. The specimen was naive CD4+ T cells from blood. The origin of this receptor is a man aged 18 to 30 in good health. The rearrangement uses TRBV11-2 and TRBJ2-7; the D gene could be TRBD1 or TRBD2 (5 bases each). In DNA, the CDR3 is TGTGCCAGCAGCTCGAGGGCAGGGTTGGGGTTATACGAGCAGTACTTC. Translated, it gives CASSSRAGLGLYEQYF. The full variable domain, completed using reference TRBV11-2 and TRBJ2-7, is EAGVAQSPRYKIIEKRQSVAFWCNPISGHATLYWYQQILGQGPKLLIQFQNNGVVDDSQLPKDRFSAERLKGVDSTLKIQPAKLEDSAVYLCASSSRAGLGLYEQYFGPGTRLTVT.